A single sample gave rise to the 30 T cell receptor beta chains below, sequenced in a study of T cell responses to AZD1222 COVID-19 vaccine. TCRdb's copy holds only in-frame clones and misses some; the assay was immunoSEQ multiplex PCR. The sample has tens of thousands of clones, about 88% seen once. Sequencing was performed on peripheral blood, taken on day 0 of AZD1222 vaccination. Receptor source: an adult in good health.

The chain joins TRBV12-3 or TRBV12-4 to TRBJ1-2; the D is unclear. The germline V and J ends were trimmed by 8 bases and 4 bases, with 8 bases remaining between them. CDR3 length: 11 amino acids. CDR3 bases: TGTGCCAGCGGCCGGGGCTATGGCTACACCTTC. It specifies CASGRGYGYTF.

V usage is TRBV5-1 and J usage is TRBJ2-2; no reliable D call. V was shortened by 4 bases and J by 9 bases, with 13 bases between the two germline ends. CDR3 length: 13 residues. Looked up from germline, CDR1 is SGHRS and CDR2 is YFSETQ. CDR3: CASSLGMGWELFF. DNA of the CDR3: TGCGCCAGCAGCCTTGGTATGGGTTGGGAGCTGTTTTTT.

The chain uses TRBV2 and TRBJ2-1; tentative D call: TRBD1 (6 bases). Germline lookup yields CDR1 SNHLY and CDR2 FYNNEI. Trimming stripped 8 bases from V and 2 bases from J, with 10 bases between. CDR3 length: 13 amino acids. For the CDR3, the DNA is TGTGCCAGCCGCGACAGGCCCTACAATGAGCAGTTCTTC. The encoded protein is CASRDRPYNEQFF.

The CDR3 sequence: CASSHDTGGETQYF. The CDR3 region has the DNA TGTGCCAGCAGCCATGACACAGGAGGAGAGACCCAGTACTTC. The chain joins TRBV3-1 (or the pseudogene TRBV3-2) to TRBJ2-5, with D possibly being TRBD1 or TRBD2 (5 bases each). V was trimmed by 3 bases and J by 4 bases, leaving 12 bases between them. Germline V gene lookup returns CDR1 LGHDT and CDR2 YNNKEL (reference sequence). The CDR3 is made up of 14 amino acids.

The chain has TRBV30 and TRBJ2-1; 7 bases are a match to TRBD2. The CDR3 contains 17 residues. Per the germline V gene, CDR1 is GTSNPN and CDR2 is SVGIG (reference sequence). V shed 1 base, J shed 0 bases, and the junction held 9 bases outside the gene matches. CDR3 nucleotides: TGTGCCTGGAGTGATAAGCTAGCGGTTAGCTCCTACAATGAGCAGTTCTTC. Translation gives CAWSDKLAVSSYNEQFF.

V is TRBV19 and J is TRBJ1-5; 7 positions match TRBD1. Germline V gene data show CDR1 as LNHDA and CDR2 as SQIVND (reference sequence). Unmatched junction bases numbered 4, after V lost 5 bases and J lost 3 bases. The CDR3 length is 14 residues. CDR3 sequence (DNA): TGTGCCAGTAGTGACAGGGCCTCCAATCAGCCCCAGCATTTT. Translated: CASSDRASNQPQHF. The variable domain in full, completed from reference TRBV19 and TRBJ1-5, reads DGGITQSPKYLFRKEGQNVTLSCEQNLNHDAMYWYRQDPGQGLRLIYYSQIVNDFQKGDIAEGYSVSREKKESFPLTVTSAQKNPTAFYLCASSDRASNQPQHFGDGTRLSIL.

The chain recombines TRBV11-1 with TRBJ2-5, with a tentative D call TRBD2 (6 bases). Germline loops: CDR1 SGHAT, CDR2 FQDESV (reference sequence). The CDR3 consists of 15 residues. The V gene lost 1 base and the J gene lost 4 bases, with 13 bases spanning the gap. The CDR3 DNA sequence: TGTGCCAGCAGCTTAGGTCGCGGGGCGCGAGAGACCCAGTACTTC. It is translated as CASSLGRGARETQYF.

The chain links TRBV28 to TRBJ1-5, with D possibly matching TRBD1 (6 bases). V was cut by 6 bases and J by 8 bases, with 17 bases left in between. Germline lookup yields CDR1 MDHEN and CDR2 SYDVKM. The CDR3 covers 14 residues. As DNA, the CDR3 is TGTGCCAGCAGGATACAGGGTCCAGGGAAGCCCCAGCATTTT. This encodes CASRIQGPGKPQHF.

This clone was detected only once. The chain joins TRBV28 to TRBJ2-7; 7 bases align to TRBD1. This CDR3 region has 14 residues. Germline V gene data show CDR1 as MDHEN and CDR2 as SYDVKM. With 7 bases clipped from V and 4 bases from J, the junction kept 10 bases outside the gene matches. CDR3 protein: CASTPRQGRYEQYV. CDR3 bases: TGTGCCAGCACCCCGCGACAGGGTAGGTACGAGCAGTACGTC.

The CDR3, as DNA: TGTGCCTGGAGTACCATGACCTACGAGCAGTACTTC. Translated, it gives CAWSTMTYEQYF. This chain uses TRBV30 with TRBJ2-7; no reliable D call. Trimming shortened V by 2 bases and J by 2 bases, and 7 bases separated the two germline ends. Germline CDR1 GTSNPN, CDR2 SVGIG (reference sequence). The CDR3 totals 12 residues.

The chain carries TRBV2 and TRBJ1-1; D gene unclear. Germline V gene sequence: CDR1 SNHLY, CDR2 FYNNEI. V dropped 10 bases and J dropped 4 bases, with 10 bases sitting between them. CDR3 size: 11 residues. The CDR3 DNA reads TGTGCCACCCTACAGTTCACTGAAGCTTTCTTT. This sequence encodes CATLQFTEAFF.

This clone was counted a single time. The chain couples TRBV11-2 to TRBJ1-2; 7 bases agree with TRBD1. This CDR3 has 16 residues. CDR1 and CDR2 (germline): SGHAT, FQNNGV. V was pared by 7 bases and J by 7 bases, with 18 bases of the junction left unmatched. Here the CDR3 reads CASTLRGATPRGGYTF. CDR3 sequence (DNA): TGTGCCAGCACCCTCAGGGGGGCGACTCCAAGAGGTGGCTACACCTTC.

The chain joins TRBV6-5 to TRBJ2-3; D possibly corresponds to TRBD2 (5 bases). Between the trimmed V and J ends, which lost 2 bases and 2 bases, there was a span of 11 bases. This CDR3 has 15 residues. The germline V gene encodes CDR1 MNHEY and CDR2 SVGAGI. The CDR3 sequence is CASSYERTSTDTQYF. CDR3 in DNA: TGTGCCAGCAGTTACGAGCGGACCTCCACAGATACGCAGTATTTT.

This clone has just a few counts. The chain has TRBV19 and TRBJ1-1; maybe TRBD1 (5 bases). Germline V gene sequence: CDR1 LNHDA, CDR2 SQIVND (reference sequence). V lost 7 bases and J 6 bases, leaving 15 bases between the germline ends. CDR3 length equals 13 residues. CDR3 region: CASIPFGGPEAFF. CDR3 sequence (DNA): TGTGCCAGTATTCCCTTCGGGGGACCTGAAGCTTTCTTT.

V is TRBV18 and J is TRBJ2-1; D might be TRBD2 (6 bases). The length of the CDR3 is 16 residues. V was trimmed by 1 base and J by 6 bases, leaving 16 bases between them. In germline, CDR1 is KGHSH, CDR2 LQKENI. The CDR3 sequence is CASSPRADLAVNEQFF. CDR3 in DNA: TGTGCCAGCTCACCACGGGCAGACTTAGCGGTCAATGAGCAGTTCTTC.

The V call is TRBV7-6, the J call TRBJ2-2; D unclear. The germline V and J ends were trimmed by 2 bases and 0 bases, with 7 bases remaining between them. The CDR3 spans 15 residues. Germline V gene lookup returns CDR1 SGHVS and CDR2 FNYEAQ. The CDR3 bases are TGTGCCAGCAGCTTAATAACAACGAACACCGGGGAGCTGTTTTTT. It codes for CASSLITTNTGELFF.

V is TRBV6-5 and J is TRBJ2-7; D is undetermined. The CDR3 is made up of 14 amino acids. V was clipped by 7 bases and J by 4 bases, with 17 bases between them. Germline CDR1 and CDR2: MNHEY and SVGAGI. The DNA for the CDR3 is TGTGCCAGCACCCCCCAGAGCCAAGATTACGAGCAGTACGTC. Encoded protein: CASTPQSQDYEQYV.

Only a few counts were recorded for this clone. V is TRBV7-9 and J is TRBJ1-5; TRBD1 matches at 9 bases. This CDR3 is 15 amino acids long. V trimming: 4 bases; J trimming: 6 bases; junction bases outside the gene matches: 7. Per the germline V gene, CDR1 is SEHNR and CDR2 is FQNEAQ (reference sequence). Here the CDR3 reads CASSSGTGISQPQHF. The DNA for the CDR3 is TGTGCCAGCAGCTCGGGGACAGGGATTTCTCAGCCCCAGCATTTT.

CDR3 residues: CASSLSGQALLSNYGYTF. CDR3 DNA: TGTGCCAGCAGCTTAAGTGGACAGGCGCTACTATCTAACTATGGCTACACCTTC. The V and J genes are TRBV7-9 and TRBJ1-2, with 7 bases identical to TRBD1. CDR1 SEHNR and CDR2 FQNEAQ come from the germline V gene (reference sequence). This CDR3 is 18 amino acids long. Trimming at V came to 2 bases and at J to 0 bases, leaving 12 bases not matched to a gene. Filled out from reference TRBV7-9 and TRBJ1-2, the complete variable domain reads DTGVSQNPRHKITKRGQNVTFRCDPISEHNRLYWYRQTLGQGPEFLTYFQNEAQLEKSRLLSDRFSAERPKGSFSTLEIQRTEQGDSAMYLCASSLSGQALLSNYGYTFGSGTRLTVV.

The rearrangement uses TRBV7-6 and TRBJ2-2, with D possibly being TRBD1 (5 bases). Trimming left V 6 bases short and J 4 bases short, with 15 bases between. Germline CDR1 SGHVS, CDR2 FNYEAQ. This CDR3 is 15 amino acids long. The chain's CDR3 is CASSPQDTATGELFF. DNA of the CDR3: TGTGCCAGCAGTCCCCAGGACACAGCCACCGGGGAGCTGTTTTTT.

The gene calls are TRBV7-3 and TRBJ2-1, with 9 positions matching TRBD2. Per germline, CDR1 SGHTA and CDR2 FQGTGA. V was pared by 2 bases and J by 10 bases, with 6 bases of the junction left unmatched. The length of the CDR3 is 14 residues. The CDR3 bases are TGTGCCAGCAGCTTAGTCGGGACTAGCAGCGAGCAGTTCTTC. Amino acids: CASSLVGTSSEQFF.

This chain joins TRBV21-1 and TRBJ2-7; the listed D gene, TRBD1, was not tested against the DNA. TRBV21-1 is designated a pseudogene. This CDR3 has 18 amino acids. For the CDR3, the DNA is TGTGCCAGCAGCGTATTACAGGGTTGTCGCGAACAGTCCTACGAGCAGTACTTC. This gives the protein CASSVLQGCREQSYEQYF.

The chain joins TRBV7-7 to TRBJ2-2, with 9 positions matching TRBD2. Looked up from germline, CDR1 is SSHAT and CDR2 is FNYEAQ (reference sequence). V lost 6 bases and J lost 1; bases outside the gene matches: 0. The CDR3 is made up of 14 amino acids. CDR3 protein: CASRTSGNTGELFF. CDR3 DNA: TGTGCCAGCAGGACTAGCGGGAACACCGGGGAGCTGTTTTTT.

The chain is built from TRBV28 and TRBJ2-7; 13 bases are shared with TRBD2. The J segment lost 6 bases and the V segment lost 6 bases, leaving 5 bases of the junction unmatched. The germline gives CDR1 MDHEN, CDR2 SYDVKM. The CDR3 loop spans 14 amino acids. CDR3 amino acids: CASRTGLAGAEQYF. The CDR3 bases are TGTGCCAGCAGAACCGGACTAGCGGGAGCCGAGCAGTACTTC.

The CDR3 DNA reads TGTGCCAGCAGAGGTAGCGGGGGACGAGAGACCCAGTACTTC. It translates to CASRGSGGRETQYF. V usage is TRBV6-5 and J usage is TRBJ2-5, with 9 bases aligning to TRBD2. The CDR3 totals 14 residues. The junction had 6 bases not matched to a gene; V was cut back by 6 bases and J by 4 bases. In germline, CDR1 is MNHEY, CDR2 SVGAGI.

This chain connects TRBV7-9 to TRBJ2-7, with TRBD2 as a possible D gene (6 bases). Germline V CDR1 and CDR2: SEHNR, FQNEAQ (reference sequence). The length of the CDR3 is 16 residues. The V gene lost 4 bases and the J gene lost 1 base, with 17 bases spanning the gap. The CDR3 is CASSSIAGTGSYEQYF. The CDR3 coding sequence is TGTGCCAGCAGCTCGATTGCGGGAACGGGTTCCTACGAGCAGTACTTC.

The rearrangement joins TRBV19 to TRBJ2-2, with D uncertain. Trimming cost V 7 bases and J 3 bases, with 12 bases left between them. The CDR3 sequence is 14 residues long. Germline V gene sequence: CDR1 LNHDA, CDR2 SQIVND (reference sequence). CDR3 bases: TGTGCCAGTACAACTTCACGGTACACCGGGGAGCTGTTTTTT. Translating gives CASTTSRYTGELFF.

The gene calls are TRBV10-3 and TRBJ2-2; 10 nucleotides agree with TRBD2. CDR3 length equals 14 residues. Looked up from germline, CDR1 is ENHRY and CDR2 is SYGVKD. Trimming cost V 2 bases and J 7 bases; bases outside gene matches: 1. CDR3 nucleotides: TGTGCCATCAGTGAGACTAGCGGGAACGGGGAGCTGTTTTTT. Residues: CAISETSGNGELFF.

CDR3 DNA sequence: TGCGCCAGCAGCTTTGACCTCCTGAACTATGGCTACACCTTC. This codes for CASSFDLLNYGYTF. The chain couples TRBV5-1 to TRBJ1-2; D not certain. This CDR3 contains 14 residues. Trimming removed 2 bases from V and 2 bases from J, with 10 bases in between. Germline V gene lookup returns CDR1 SGHRS and CDR2 YFSETQ.

This clone is a singleton in its sample. This CDR3 is CASSQDHRTSVTDTQYF. In DNA form, the CDR3 reads TGTGCCAGCAGCCAAGATCATCGGACTAGCGTCACAGATACGCAGTATTTT. The J gene is TRBJ2-3, the V gene TRBV3-1 (or the pseudogene TRBV3-2); 9 nucleotides agree with TRBD2. The CDR3 extends over 17 amino acids. CDR1 and CDR2 (germline): LGHDT, YNNKEL (reference sequence). V was pared by 0 bases and J by 2 bases, with 6 bases of the junction left unmatched.